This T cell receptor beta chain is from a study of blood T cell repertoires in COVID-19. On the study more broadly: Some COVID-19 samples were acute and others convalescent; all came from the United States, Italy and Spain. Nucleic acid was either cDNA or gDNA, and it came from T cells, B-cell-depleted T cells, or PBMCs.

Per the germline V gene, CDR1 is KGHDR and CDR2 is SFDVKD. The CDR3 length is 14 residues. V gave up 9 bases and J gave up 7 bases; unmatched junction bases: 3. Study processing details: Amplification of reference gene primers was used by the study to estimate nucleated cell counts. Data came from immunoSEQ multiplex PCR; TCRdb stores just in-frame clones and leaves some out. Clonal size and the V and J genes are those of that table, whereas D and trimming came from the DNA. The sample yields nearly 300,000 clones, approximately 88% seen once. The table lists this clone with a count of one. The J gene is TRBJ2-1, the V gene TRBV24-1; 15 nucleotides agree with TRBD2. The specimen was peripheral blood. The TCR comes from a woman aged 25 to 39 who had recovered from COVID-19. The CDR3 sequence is CATRGLAGGNEQFF. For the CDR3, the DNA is TGTGCCACCCGAGGACTAGCGGGGGGGAATGAGCAGTTCTTC.